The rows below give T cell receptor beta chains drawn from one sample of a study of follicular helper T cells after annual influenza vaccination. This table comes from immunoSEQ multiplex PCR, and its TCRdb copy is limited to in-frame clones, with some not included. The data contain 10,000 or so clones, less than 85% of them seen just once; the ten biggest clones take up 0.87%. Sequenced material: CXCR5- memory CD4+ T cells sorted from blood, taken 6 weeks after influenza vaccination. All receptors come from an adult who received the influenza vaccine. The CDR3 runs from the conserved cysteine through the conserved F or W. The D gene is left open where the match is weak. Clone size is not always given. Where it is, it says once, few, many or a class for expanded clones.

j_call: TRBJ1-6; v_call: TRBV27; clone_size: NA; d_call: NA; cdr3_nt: TGTGCCAGCAGTCTTCTTTACAGGATGGGTTCACCCCTCCACTTT; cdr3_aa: CASSLLYRMGSPLHF
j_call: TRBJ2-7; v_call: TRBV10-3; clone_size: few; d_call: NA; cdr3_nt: TGTGCCCCGGGTAATGGTCGGGCCGAGCAGTACTTC; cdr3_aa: CAPGNGRAEQYF
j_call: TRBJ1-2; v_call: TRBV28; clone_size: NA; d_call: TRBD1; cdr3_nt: TGTGCCAGCACCATGACAGGGCTCAACTATGGCTACACCTTC; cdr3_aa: CASTMTGLNYGYTF
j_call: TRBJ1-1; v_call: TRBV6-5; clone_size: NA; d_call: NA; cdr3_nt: TGTGCCAGCACAATTCAGCCAGGTACTGAAGCTTTCTTT; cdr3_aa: CASTIQPGTEAFF
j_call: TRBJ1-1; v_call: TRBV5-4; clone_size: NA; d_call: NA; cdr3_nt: TGTGCCAGCAGCTCCCCTACGGGACAAATAACTGAAGCTTTCTTT; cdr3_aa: CASSSPTGQITEAFF
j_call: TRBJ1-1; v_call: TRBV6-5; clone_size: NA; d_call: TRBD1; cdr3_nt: TGTGCCAGCAGTTCGGACAGGGGCTTCCCTAGCACTGAAGCTTTCTTT; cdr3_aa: CASSSDRGFPSTEAFF
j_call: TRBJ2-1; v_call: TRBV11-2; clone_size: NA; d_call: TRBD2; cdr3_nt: TGTGCCAGCTCTCCCGGGGGGTCCTACAATGAGCAGTTCTTC; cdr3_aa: CASSPGGSYNEQFF
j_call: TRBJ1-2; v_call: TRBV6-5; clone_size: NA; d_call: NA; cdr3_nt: TGTGCCAGCAGTTACTCGACCGGCGGCTATGGCTACACCTTC; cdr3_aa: CASSYSTGGYGYTF
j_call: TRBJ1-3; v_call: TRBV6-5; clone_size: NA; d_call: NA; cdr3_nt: TGTGCCAGCAGTTACAGCCGGGGACCACCAAACACCATATATTTT; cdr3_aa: CASSYSRGPPNTIYF
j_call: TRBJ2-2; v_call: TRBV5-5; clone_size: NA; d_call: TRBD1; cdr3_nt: TGTGCCAGCAGCACAGGGACAGGGGGATTCGGGGAGCTGTTTTTT; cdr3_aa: CASSTGTGGFGELFF
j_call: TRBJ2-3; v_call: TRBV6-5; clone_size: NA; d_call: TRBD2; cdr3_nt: TGTGCCAGCACGGGCGGGGGGCGGCCAGATACGCAGTATTTT; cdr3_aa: CASTGGGRPDTQYF
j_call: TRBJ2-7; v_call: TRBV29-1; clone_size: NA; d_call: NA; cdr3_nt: TGCAGCGTTGCCGGGACGGTCTCCTACGAGCAGTACTTC; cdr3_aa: CSVAGTVSYEQYF
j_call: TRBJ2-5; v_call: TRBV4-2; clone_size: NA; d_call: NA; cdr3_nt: TGTGCCAGCAGCCAAGGGATCCGGGGGGCCCCTGAGACCCAGTACTTC; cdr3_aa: CASSQGIRGAPETQYF
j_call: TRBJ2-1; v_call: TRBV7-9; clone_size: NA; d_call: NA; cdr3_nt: TGTGCCAGCAGCTTACCGGGGTCCTACAATGAGCAGTTCTTC; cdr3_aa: CASSLPGSYNEQFF
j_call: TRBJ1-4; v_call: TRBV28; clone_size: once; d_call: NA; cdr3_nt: TGTGCCAGCAGCCCGGATGGGTCCACCCAGGAAAAACTGTTTTTT; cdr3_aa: CASSPDGSTQEKLFF
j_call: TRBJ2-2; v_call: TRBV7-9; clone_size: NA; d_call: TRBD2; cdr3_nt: TGTGCCAGCAGCTTAGGGAGCGGGACCACCGGGGAGCTGTTTTTT; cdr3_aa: CASSLGSGTTGELFF
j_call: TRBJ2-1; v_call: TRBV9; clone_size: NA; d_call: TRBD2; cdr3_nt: TGTGCCAGCAGCGTGGGACTAGGAGCCAATGAGCAGTTCTTC; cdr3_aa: CASSVGLGANEQFF
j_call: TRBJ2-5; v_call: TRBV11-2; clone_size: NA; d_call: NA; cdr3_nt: TGTGCCAGCAGCTTCGGGTTCGGGGAGACCCAGTACTTC; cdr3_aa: CASSFGFGETQYF
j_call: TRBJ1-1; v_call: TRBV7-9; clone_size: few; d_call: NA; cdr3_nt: TGTGCCAGCAGCTTAGAGGAGAACACTGAAGCTTTCTTT; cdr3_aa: CASSLEENTEAFF
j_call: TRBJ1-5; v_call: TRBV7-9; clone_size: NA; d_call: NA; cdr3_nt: TGTGCCAGCAGCTCGACCGGGACAACCCATAATCAGCCCCAGCATTTT; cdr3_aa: CASSSTGTTHNQPQHF
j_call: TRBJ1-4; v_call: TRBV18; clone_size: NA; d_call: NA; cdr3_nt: TGTGCCAGCTCACCGGGGCGGACTGCAACTAATGAAAAACTGTTTTTT; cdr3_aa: CASSPGRTATNEKLFF
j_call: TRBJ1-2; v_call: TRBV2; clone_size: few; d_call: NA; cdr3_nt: TGTGCCAGCAGTGAAGCCGGCAGGGAGGATGGCTACACCTTC; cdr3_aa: CASSEAGREDGYTF
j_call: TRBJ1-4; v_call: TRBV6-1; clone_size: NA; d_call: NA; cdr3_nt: TGTGCCAGCCGGCGCGTCGGGGCAACTAATGAAAAACTGTTTTTT; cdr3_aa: CASRRVGATNEKLFF
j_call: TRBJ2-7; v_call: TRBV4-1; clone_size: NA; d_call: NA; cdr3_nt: TGCGCCAGCAGCCAAGCCCTTCCCTCGGGGGAGCAGTACTTC; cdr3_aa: CASSQALPSGEQYF
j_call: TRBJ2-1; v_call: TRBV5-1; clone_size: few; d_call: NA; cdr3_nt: TGCGCCAGCAGTTACCAGGGGAACTCTTACAATGAGCAGTTCTTC; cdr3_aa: CASSYQGNSYNEQFF
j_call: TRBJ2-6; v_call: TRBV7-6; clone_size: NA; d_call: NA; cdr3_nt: TGTGCCAGCAGCTTAGTCGGCAGGAGCTCTGGGGCCAACGTCCTGACTTTC; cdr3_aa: CASSLVGRSSGANVLTF
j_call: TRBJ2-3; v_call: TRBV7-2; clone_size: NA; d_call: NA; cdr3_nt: TGTGCCAGCAGCTTATATACCCCTCAGGCCGGAGGGACGCAGTATTTT; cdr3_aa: CASSLYTPQAGGTQYF
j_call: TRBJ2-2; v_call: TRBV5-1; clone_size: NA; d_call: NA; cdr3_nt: TGCGCCAGCAGCTTCTCGACCCCGAACACCGGGGAGCTGTTTTTT; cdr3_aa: CASSFSTPNTGELFF
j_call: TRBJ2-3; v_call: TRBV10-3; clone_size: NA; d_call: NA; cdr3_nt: TGTGCCATCAGTGATATGGCAGGGGGGAGCACAGATACGCAGTATTTT; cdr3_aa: CAISDMAGGSTDTQYF
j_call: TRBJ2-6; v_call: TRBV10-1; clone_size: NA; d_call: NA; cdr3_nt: TGCGCCAGCAGAGGGGGATCTGGGGCCAACGTCCTGACTTTC; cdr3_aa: CASRGGSGANVLTF
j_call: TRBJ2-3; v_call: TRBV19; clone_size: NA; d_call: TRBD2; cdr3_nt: TGTGCCAGCCGGACTAGCGGGACAGATACGCAGTATTTT; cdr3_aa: CASRTSGTDTQYF
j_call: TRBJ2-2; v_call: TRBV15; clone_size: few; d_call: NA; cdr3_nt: TGTGCCACCAGAAAGGATATCGGGGAGCTGTTTTTT; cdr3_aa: CATRKDIGELFF
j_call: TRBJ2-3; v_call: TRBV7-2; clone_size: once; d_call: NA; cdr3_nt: TGTGCCAGCAGCGTTAGGGGGGTGGTTAATCTAGATACGCAGTATTTT; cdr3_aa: CASSVRGVVNLDTQYF
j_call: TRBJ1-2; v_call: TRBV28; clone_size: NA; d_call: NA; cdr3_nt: TGTGCCAGCAGTTTGAGGGTGGAGGGCTACACCTTC; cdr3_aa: CASSLRVEGYTF
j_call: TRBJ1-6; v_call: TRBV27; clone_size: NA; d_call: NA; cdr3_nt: TGTGCCAGCAGTTCGTCAGGGCCGGTTGGTTCACCCCTCCACTTT; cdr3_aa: CASSSSGPVGSPLHF
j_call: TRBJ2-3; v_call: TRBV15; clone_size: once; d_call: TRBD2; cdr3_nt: TGTGCCACTCGACTAGCGGGGGGCACAGATACGCAGTATTTT; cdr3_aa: CATRLAGGTDTQYF
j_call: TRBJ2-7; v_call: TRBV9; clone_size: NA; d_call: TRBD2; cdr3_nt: TGTGCCAGCAGCGTAGATCCTAGCGGGGGGAGCCACGAGCAGTACTTC; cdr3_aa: CASSVDPSGGSHEQYF
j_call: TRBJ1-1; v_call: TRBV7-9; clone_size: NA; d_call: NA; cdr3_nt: TGTGCCAGCAGCTTAGCGTACCGAGTGGAAGCTTTCTTT; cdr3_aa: CASSLAYRVEAFF
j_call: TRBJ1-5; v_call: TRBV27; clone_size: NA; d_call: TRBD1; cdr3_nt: TGTGCCAGCAGTCCGACCGAAGGAGGGGGCTACTGGTTGAGGCCCCAGCATTTT; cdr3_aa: CASSPTEGGGYWLRPQHF
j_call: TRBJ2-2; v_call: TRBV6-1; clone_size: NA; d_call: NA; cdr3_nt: TGTGCCAGCAGTGACGTAATTGCTACCGGGGAGCTGTTTTTT; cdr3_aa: CASSDVIATGELFF
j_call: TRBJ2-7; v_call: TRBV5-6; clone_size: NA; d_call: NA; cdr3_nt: TGTGCCACCCACCGGAGGGGGTTGGCCTCCTACGAGCAGTACTTC; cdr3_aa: CATHRRGLASYEQYF
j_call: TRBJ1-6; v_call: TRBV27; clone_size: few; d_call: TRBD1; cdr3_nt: TGTGCCAGCAGACCTTGGACAGGGACGCATTCACCCCTCCACTTT; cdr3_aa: CASRPWTGTHSPLHF
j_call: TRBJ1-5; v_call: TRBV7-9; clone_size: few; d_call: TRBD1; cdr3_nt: TGTGCCAGCAGCTACTCGGGGACAGTTAATCAGCCCCAGCATTTT; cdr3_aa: CASSYSGTVNQPQHF
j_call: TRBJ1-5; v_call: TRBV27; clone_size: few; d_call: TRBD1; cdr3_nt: TGTGCCAGCAGGCGGACAGGGCTGAGCAATCAGCCCCAGCATTTT; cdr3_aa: CASRRTGLSNQPQHF
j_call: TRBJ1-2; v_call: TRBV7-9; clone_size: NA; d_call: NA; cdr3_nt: TGTGCCAGCAGCTCAACTTCGGGTCAAGGGTCAAACTATGGCTACACCTTC; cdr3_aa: CASSSTSGQGSNYGYTF
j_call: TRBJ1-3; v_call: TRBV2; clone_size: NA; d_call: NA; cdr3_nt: TGTGCCAGCCAGGGAAACACCATATATTTT; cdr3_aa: CASQGNTIYF
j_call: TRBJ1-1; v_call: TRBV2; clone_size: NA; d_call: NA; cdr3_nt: TGTGCCAGCAGTGAAGCTGGGGGGTTAAGGACTGAAGCTTTCTTT; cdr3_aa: CASSEAGGLRTEAFF
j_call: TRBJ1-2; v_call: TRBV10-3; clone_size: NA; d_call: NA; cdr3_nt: TGTGCCATCAGTGCAGAGCCCCACTATGGCTACACCTTC; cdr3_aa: CAISAEPHYGYTF
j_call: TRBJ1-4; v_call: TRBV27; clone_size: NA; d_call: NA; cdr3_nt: TGTGCCAGCAGTTTCGGCGGGACTAATGAAAAACTGTTTTTT; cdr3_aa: CASSFGGTNEKLFF
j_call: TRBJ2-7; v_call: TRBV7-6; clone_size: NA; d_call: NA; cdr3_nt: TGTGCCAGCAGCTTAGCCAGCCGGAGGAACGAGCAGTACTTC; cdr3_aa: CASSLASRRNEQYF
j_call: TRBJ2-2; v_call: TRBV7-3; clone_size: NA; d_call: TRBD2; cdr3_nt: TGTGCCAGCAGCCCCCAGGGCGGGGGGTTCAACACCGGGGAGCTGTTTTTT; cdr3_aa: CASSPQGGGFNTGELFF
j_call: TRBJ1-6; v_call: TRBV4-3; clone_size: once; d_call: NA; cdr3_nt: TGCGCCAGCAGCCAAGCCTTTATCGGGGCGGATAATTCACCCCTCCACTTT; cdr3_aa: CASSQAFIGADNSPLHF
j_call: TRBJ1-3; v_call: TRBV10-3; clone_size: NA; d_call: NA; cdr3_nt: TGTGCCATCAGTGAGAGAAGGGCTGGAAACACCATATATTTT; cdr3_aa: CAISERRAGNTIYF
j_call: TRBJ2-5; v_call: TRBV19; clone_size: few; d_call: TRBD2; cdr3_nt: TGTGCCAGTAGGGGACTAGCGGGGGGGCGAGAGACCCAGTACTTC; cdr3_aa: CASRGLAGGRETQYF
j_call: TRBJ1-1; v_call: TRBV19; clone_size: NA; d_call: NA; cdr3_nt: TGTGCCAGTAGTGCCCACTCGACGGGGAACACTGAAGCTTTCTTT; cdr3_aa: CASSAHSTGNTEAFF
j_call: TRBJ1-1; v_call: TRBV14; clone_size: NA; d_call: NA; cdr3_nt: TGTGCCAGCAGCCAAGGGGTGCCAGTGTCGAACACTGAAGCTTTCTTT; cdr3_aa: CASSQGVPVSNTEAFF
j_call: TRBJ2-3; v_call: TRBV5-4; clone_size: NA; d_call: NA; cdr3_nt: TGTGCCAGCAGGGTGGGGGGGGGCCGGGATACGCAGTATTTT; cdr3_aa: CASRVGGGRDTQYF
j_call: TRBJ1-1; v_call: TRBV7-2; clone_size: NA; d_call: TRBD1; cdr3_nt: TGTGCCAGCAGCCCAGGACAGGGGGCGCGGGAAGCTTTCTTT; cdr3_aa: CASSPGQGAREAFF
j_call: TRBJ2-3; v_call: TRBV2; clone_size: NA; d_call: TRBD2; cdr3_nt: TGTGCCACAAGGGAGGGGTGGGTTACAGATACGCAGTATTTT; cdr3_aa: CATREGWVTDTQYF
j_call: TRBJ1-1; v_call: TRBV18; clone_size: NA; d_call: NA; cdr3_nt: TGTGCCAGCTCACCACCGGGAGGGACTGAAGCTTTCTTT; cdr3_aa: CASSPPGGTEAFF